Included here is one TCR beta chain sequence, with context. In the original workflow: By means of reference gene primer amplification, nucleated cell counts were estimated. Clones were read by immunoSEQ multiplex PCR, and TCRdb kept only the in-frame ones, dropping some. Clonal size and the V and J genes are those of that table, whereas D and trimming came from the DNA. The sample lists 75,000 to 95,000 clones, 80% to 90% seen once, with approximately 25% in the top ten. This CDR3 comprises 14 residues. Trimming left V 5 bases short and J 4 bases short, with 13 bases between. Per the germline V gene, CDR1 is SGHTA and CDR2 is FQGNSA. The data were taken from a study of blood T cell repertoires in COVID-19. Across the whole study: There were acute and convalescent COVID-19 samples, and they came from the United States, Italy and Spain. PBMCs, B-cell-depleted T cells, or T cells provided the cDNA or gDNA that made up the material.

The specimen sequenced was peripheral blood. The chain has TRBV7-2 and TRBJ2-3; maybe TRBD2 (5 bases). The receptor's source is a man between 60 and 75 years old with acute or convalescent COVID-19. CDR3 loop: CASSQIGRADTQYF. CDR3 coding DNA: TGTGCCAGCAGCCAAATCGGGCGGGCAGATACGCAGTATTTT.